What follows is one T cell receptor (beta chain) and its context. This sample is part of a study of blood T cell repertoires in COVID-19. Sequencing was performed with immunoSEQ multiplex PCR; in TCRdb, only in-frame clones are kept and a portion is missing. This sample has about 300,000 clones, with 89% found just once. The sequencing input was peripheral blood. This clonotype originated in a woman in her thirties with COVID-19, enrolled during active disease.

The CDR3 protein is CATLGGAGGNSPLHF. In DNA form, the CDR3 reads TGTGCCACCCTCGGGGGGGCAGGGGGGAATTCACCCCTCCACTTT. The J gene is TRBJ1-6, the V gene TRBV28; 7 nucleotides agree with TRBD1. CDR1 is MDHEN, CDR2 SYDVKM, per germline. The ends lost 10 bases at V and 7 bases at J; junction bases unmatched: 13. The CDR3 contains 15 residues.